The entry that follows covers one T cell receptor beta chain sequence. The antigen is undetermined. The table came from immunoSEQ multiplex PCR; TCRdb's copy has only in-frame clones and leaves some out. The profile shows roughly 1,100,000 clones, around 75% of them singletons. This sample was taken from a study of shared clonotypes between healthy human individuals. The overall study: The study enrolled a couple of women and three men aged 18 to 49.

Study results and limitations: Across subsets, estimated richness was generally greater for naive than for memory populations. For naive CD4 cells, roughly 5% of clonotypes were shared across several donors.

With V trimmed by 2 bases and J by 4 bases, 7 bases remained unmatched. Germline V gene lookup returns CDR1 KGHSH and CDR2 LQKENI. The CDR3 runs 15 residues. Specimen: memory CD4+ T cells sorted from blood. Subset indicated: CD45RA-negative fraction. The chain combines TRBV18 with TRBJ2-5; TRBD1 matches 7 bases. This clonotype was sampled from a man younger than 35 in good health. The CDR3 region has the DNA TGTGCCAGCTCACCATCTGGGGGACAGTTAGAGACCCAGTACTTC. It translates to CASSPSGGQLETQYF.